The rows below give T cell receptor beta chains drawn from one sample of a study of T cell responses to AZD1222 COVID-19 vaccine. Here immunoSEQ multiplex PCR was the method, and the copy in TCRdb shows in-frame clones only, minus some. The data contain tens of thousands of clones, more than 75% of them singletons. The source was peripheral blood, collected on day 0 of AZD1222 vaccination. These receptors were obtained from an adult in good health. Both conserved end residues are part of each CDR3. The order of the fields is V gene, D gene, J gene, clone size, CDR3 DNA, CDR3 protein. The D gene is left open where the match is weak. Not all rows give a size; the values are once, few, many and, for expanded clones, a class.

v_call: TRBV7-2; d_call: NA; j_call: TRBJ2-3; clone_size: NA; cdr3_nt: TGTGCCAGCAGCTTATCCTCCGTTTTTGCGGGGTCAGATACGCAGTATTTT; cdr3_aa: CASSLSSVFAGSDTQYF
v_call: TRBV6-4; d_call: TRBD1; j_call: TRBJ1-2; clone_size: NA; cdr3_nt: TGTGCCAGCAGTGACTCAGGGACAGGGCTTTATGGCTACACCTTC; cdr3_aa: CASSDSGTGLYGYTF
v_call: TRBV2; d_call: NA; j_call: TRBJ1-6; clone_size: NA; cdr3_nt: TGTGCCAGCAGTGGGATCGGTCCCCTCCACTTT; cdr3_aa: CASSGIGPLHF
v_call: TRBV28; d_call: TRBD1; j_call: TRBJ2-1; clone_size: NA; cdr3_nt: TGTGCCAGCATCCATAACAGGGGATTCGGCAATGAGCAGTTCTTC; cdr3_aa: CASIHNRGFGNEQFF
v_call: TRBV9; d_call: NA; j_call: TRBJ2-3; clone_size: NA; cdr3_nt: TGTGCCAGCAGCGTAATGGACAGCACAGATACGCAGTATTTT; cdr3_aa: CASSVMDSTDTQYF
v_call: TRBV23-1; d_call: NA; j_call: TRBJ2-7; clone_size: NA; cdr3_nt: TGCGCCAGCGCCCGGAGGATTTCAGGGATCCCCCGGCCCTACGAGCAGTACTTC; cdr3_aa: CASARRISGIPRPYEQYF
v_call: TRBV6-5; d_call: NA; j_call: TRBJ2-7; clone_size: NA; cdr3_nt: TGTGCCAGCAGCCCCCCGGGGTCCTACGAGCAGTACTTC; cdr3_aa: CASSPPGSYEQYF
v_call: TRBV2; d_call: NA; j_call: TRBJ2-6; clone_size: NA; cdr3_nt: TGTGCCAGCAGACCCAGCTCTGGGGCCAACGTCCTGACTTTC; cdr3_aa: CASRPSSGANVLTF
v_call: TRBV5-6; d_call: NA; j_call: TRBJ2-1; clone_size: NA; cdr3_nt: TGTGCCAGCAGCTTCAGGCAGGGGTCCTACAATGAGCAGTTCTTC; cdr3_aa: CASSFRQGSYNEQFF
v_call: TRBV7-2; d_call: NA; j_call: TRBJ2-7; clone_size: NA; cdr3_nt: TGTGCCAGCAGTAGGGGACCAAGCAGCTACGAGCAGTACTTC; cdr3_aa: CASSRGPSSYEQYF
v_call: TRBV5-5; d_call: NA; j_call: TRBJ1-2; clone_size: NA; cdr3_nt: TGTGCCAGCAACCCGGAGGGTGGCGGCTACACCTTC; cdr3_aa: CASNPEGGGYTF
v_call: TRBV7-7; d_call: NA; j_call: TRBJ2-2; clone_size: NA; cdr3_nt: TGTGCTAGCAGCCCATCCGGGGCCCAGAACACCGGGGAGCTGTTTTTT; cdr3_aa: CASSPSGAQNTGELFF
v_call: TRBV30; d_call: NA; j_call: TRBJ2-3; clone_size: NA; cdr3_nt: TGTGCCTCTAGACCCGGGGCAGCAGATACGCAGTATTTT; cdr3_aa: CASRPGAADTQYF
v_call: TRBV12-5; d_call: NA; j_call: TRBJ2-3; clone_size: NA; cdr3_nt: TGTGCTAGTGGTTTGGGGACCGATCGGGGGGATACGCAGTATTTT; cdr3_aa: CASGLGTDRGDTQYF
v_call: TRBV7-8; d_call: NA; j_call: TRBJ1-5; clone_size: NA; cdr3_nt: TGTGCCAGCAGCTTAGGGCCATTGTCGGGTCTGGGCAATCAGCCCCAGCATTTT; cdr3_aa: CASSLGPLSGLGNQPQHF
v_call: TRBV12-3/TRBV12-4; d_call: NA; j_call: TRBJ1-2; clone_size: NA; cdr3_nt: TGTGCCAGCAGACCCGGACACTACTATGGCTACACCTTC; cdr3_aa: CASRPGHYYGYTF
v_call: TRBV24-1; d_call: TRBD2; j_call: TRBJ2-1; clone_size: NA; cdr3_nt: TGTGCCACCAGTGATGGGACTAGCGGGGGCACCTACAATGAGCAGTTCTTC; cdr3_aa: CATSDGTSGGTYNEQFF
v_call: TRBV10-3; d_call: TRBD2; j_call: TRBJ2-1; clone_size: NA; cdr3_nt: TGTGCCATCCTCAATCCCCTAGCGGGGGACGGCAATGAGCAGTTCTTC; cdr3_aa: CAILNPLAGDGNEQFF
v_call: TRBV3-1/TRBV3-2; d_call: NA; j_call: TRBJ1-2; clone_size: NA; cdr3_nt: TGTGCCAGCAGCCAAGGCACGGGTCGGGGGGCCTATGGCTACACCTTC; cdr3_aa: CASSQGTGRGAYGYTF
v_call: TRBV18; d_call: NA; j_call: TRBJ2-3; clone_size: once; cdr3_nt: TGTGCCAGCTCACCCCGGACTCAGGCTAGCACAGATACGCAGTATTTT; cdr3_aa: CASSPRTQASTDTQYF
v_call: TRBV27; d_call: NA; j_call: TRBJ2-1; clone_size: NA; cdr3_nt: TGTGCCAGCATGGGCCCAAACAATGAGCAGTTCTTC; cdr3_aa: CASMGPNNEQFF
v_call: TRBV5-1; d_call: TRBD1; j_call: TRBJ1-5; clone_size: once; cdr3_nt: TGCGCCAGCAGCCCCGAGCCACAGGGGGCTGGGTTCCAGCCCCAGCATTTT; cdr3_aa: CASSPEPQGAGFQPQHF
v_call: TRBV25-1; d_call: NA; j_call: TRBJ1-2; clone_size: NA; cdr3_nt: TGTGCCAGCAGTGAATATAGGTGGGAGTATGGCTACACCTTC; cdr3_aa: CASSEYRWEYGYTF
v_call: TRBV19; d_call: TRBD1; j_call: TRBJ1-1; clone_size: NA; cdr3_nt: TGTGCCAGTAGTATAGCTCGACAGGGGGCTCCGAACACTGAAGCTTTCTTT; cdr3_aa: CASSIARQGAPNTEAFF
v_call: TRBV2; d_call: NA; j_call: TRBJ1-2; clone_size: NA; cdr3_nt: TGTGCCAGCAGACCCCCGCGGGGGGGTCTTAACTATGGCTACACCTTC; cdr3_aa: CASRPPRGGLNYGYTF
v_call: TRBV6-2/TRBV6-3; d_call: NA; j_call: TRBJ1-5; clone_size: NA; cdr3_nt: TGTGCCAGCAGCCCCGGGGGATTCCAGCATTTT; cdr3_aa: CASSPGGFQHF
v_call: TRBV21-1; d_call: NA; j_call: TRBJ1-6; clone_size: NA; cdr3_nt: TGTGCCAGCAGCAAAGCTATGGACAGGGGGCGTAATTCACCCCTCCACTTT; cdr3_aa: CASSKAMDRGRNSPLHF
v_call: TRBV6-2/TRBV6-3; d_call: NA; j_call: TRBJ1-2; clone_size: NA; cdr3_nt: TGTGCCAGCAGTAAACCCCTAGGGGTATCTAACTATGGCTACACCTTC; cdr3_aa: CASSKPLGVSNYGYTF
v_call: TRBV5-4; d_call: NA; j_call: TRBJ2-7; clone_size: NA; cdr3_nt: TGTGCCAGCAGCTTGTCAGGGAGAAACTCCTACGAGCAGTACTTC; cdr3_aa: CASSLSGRNSYEQYF
v_call: TRBV5-8; d_call: TRBD1; j_call: TRBJ2-7; clone_size: NA; cdr3_nt: TGTGCCAGCAGTTCCTCCGGGACAGGGATCTACGAGCAGTACTTC; cdr3_aa: CASSSSGTGIYEQYF
v_call: TRBV18; d_call: NA; j_call: TRBJ1-2; clone_size: NA; cdr3_nt: TGTGCCAGCTCACCAGAATCCGGGAGGGTTCCGGGCTACACCTTC; cdr3_aa: CASSPESGRVPGYTF
v_call: TRBV7-3; d_call: NA; j_call: TRBJ1-2; clone_size: NA; cdr3_nt: TGTGCCAGCAGCTTAGGATCGGAGGTGGGGGGACGCGGTTACGGCTACACCTTC; cdr3_aa: CASSLGSEVGGRGYGYTF
v_call: TRBV4-3; d_call: NA; j_call: TRBJ1-5; clone_size: NA; cdr3_nt: TGCGCCTCGGGCGATGGCAATCAGCCCCAGCATTTT; cdr3_aa: CASGDGNQPQHF
v_call: TRBV2; d_call: NA; j_call: TRBJ2-1; clone_size: NA; cdr3_nt: TGTGCCAGCACCCGGACTGCGAGCTCCTACAATGAGCAGTTCTTC; cdr3_aa: CASTRTASSYNEQFF
v_call: TRBV7-9; d_call: TRBD1; j_call: TRBJ1-2; clone_size: NA; cdr3_nt: TGTGCCAGCAGCTACGGACAGGGTAGCTATGGCTACACCTTC; cdr3_aa: CASSYGQGSYGYTF
v_call: TRBV6-5; d_call: NA; j_call: TRBJ2-1; clone_size: NA; cdr3_nt: TGTGCCAGCAGGAAATATACAGGGTTGGCTGAGCAGTTCTTC; cdr3_aa: CASRKYTGLAEQFF
v_call: TRBV19; d_call: TRBD1; j_call: TRBJ1-5; clone_size: NA; cdr3_nt: TGTGCCAGCCAGGCCGACAGGGGACCCCAGCCCCAGCATTTT; cdr3_aa: CASQADRGPQPQHF
v_call: TRBV5-5; d_call: TRBD1; j_call: TRBJ2-5; clone_size: NA; cdr3_nt: TGTGCCAGCAGCTTCTACCCGGGACAGGGGAAAGAGACCCAGTACTTC; cdr3_aa: CASSFYPGQGKETQYF
v_call: TRBV7-3; d_call: TRBD1; j_call: TRBJ2-5; clone_size: NA; cdr3_nt: TGTGCCAGCAGCTTAGGAACTAACAGGGGTGCGGAGACCCAGTACTTC; cdr3_aa: CASSLGTNRGAETQYF
v_call: TRBV7-9; d_call: NA; j_call: TRBJ2-3; clone_size: once; cdr3_nt: TGTGCCAGCAGCTTACACAGTGGCCCAGATACGCAGTATTTT; cdr3_aa: CASSLHSGPDTQYF
v_call: TRBV18; d_call: NA; j_call: TRBJ2-1; clone_size: NA; cdr3_nt: TGTGCCAGCTCACCCGGACGAGATAATGAGCAGTTCTTC; cdr3_aa: CASSPGRDNEQFF
v_call: TRBV24-1; d_call: NA; j_call: TRBJ2-3; clone_size: NA; cdr3_nt: TGTGCCACCAGTGATTTCACAACCGACACAGATACGCAGTATTTT; cdr3_aa: CATSDFTTDTDTQYF
v_call: TRBV7-9; d_call: NA; j_call: TRBJ2-7; clone_size: NA; cdr3_nt: TGTGCCAGCAGCTTTGCTCGGACATCGACCTACGAGCAGTACTTC; cdr3_aa: CASSFARTSTYEQYF
v_call: TRBV4-3; d_call: NA; j_call: TRBJ1-2; clone_size: NA; cdr3_nt: TGCGCCAGCAGCCAACAGGGGACACGAAACTATGGCTACACCTTC; cdr3_aa: CASSQQGTRNYGYTF
v_call: TRBV19; d_call: NA; j_call: TRBJ2-7; clone_size: NA; cdr3_nt: TGTGCCAGTAGTATAGATCGGCAGATCGGGGAGCAGTACTTC; cdr3_aa: CASSIDRQIGEQYF
v_call: TRBV6-1; d_call: NA; j_call: TRBJ2-3; clone_size: NA; cdr3_nt: TGTGCCAGCAGTGAGAGTGGGGCCGGGGGAGATACGCAGTATTTT; cdr3_aa: CASSESGAGGDTQYF
v_call: TRBV9; d_call: NA; j_call: TRBJ1-4; clone_size: NA; cdr3_nt: TGTGCCAGCAGCGTCCAGGCTACTAATGAAAAACTGTTTTTT; cdr3_aa: CASSVQATNEKLFF
v_call: TRBV9; d_call: NA; j_call: TRBJ2-3; clone_size: few; cdr3_nt: TGTGCCAGCAGCGTAGAAGCGGCCTCCACAGATACGCAGTATTTT; cdr3_aa: CASSVEAASTDTQYF
v_call: TRBV6-5; d_call: TRBD1; j_call: TRBJ2-7; clone_size: NA; cdr3_nt: TGTGCCAGCAGTTTTTATTCAAACAGGGGATACGAGCAGTACTTC; cdr3_aa: CASSFYSNRGYEQYF
v_call: TRBV10-3; d_call: NA; j_call: TRBJ1-5; clone_size: once; cdr3_nt: TGTGCCATCAGTGAGTACAGGGATAATCAGCCCCAGCATTTT; cdr3_aa: CAISEYRDNQPQHF
v_call: TRBV4-3; d_call: NA; j_call: TRBJ2-3; clone_size: once; cdr3_nt: TGCGCCAGCAGCCAAGAAAGGCTCCACACAGATACGCAGTATTTT; cdr3_aa: CASSQERLHTDTQYF
v_call: TRBV5-1; d_call: NA; j_call: TRBJ1-3; clone_size: NA; cdr3_nt: TGCGCCAGCAGCTTGGGTCCTGGGGCTGGAAACACCATATATTTT; cdr3_aa: CASSLGPGAGNTIYF
v_call: TRBV19; d_call: NA; j_call: TRBJ2-3; clone_size: NA; cdr3_nt: TGTGCCAGTGGGACCCGCACAGATACGCAGTATTTT; cdr3_aa: CASGTRTDTQYF
v_call: TRBV7-8; d_call: TRBD2; j_call: TRBJ2-5; clone_size: NA; cdr3_nt: TGTGCCAGCAGCTTAGCGCGCGGGAGGGAGACCCAGTACTTC; cdr3_aa: CASSLARGRETQYF
v_call: TRBV7-6; d_call: NA; j_call: TRBJ1-5; clone_size: few; cdr3_nt: TGTGCCAGCAGCTTATCGGATAATAGCAATCAGCCCCAGCATTTT; cdr3_aa: CASSLSDNSNQPQHF
v_call: TRBV10-2; d_call: NA; j_call: TRBJ1-1; clone_size: NA; cdr3_nt: TGCGCCAGCAGGAAAAGAGGGGGGACTGAAGCTTTCTTT; cdr3_aa: CASRKRGGTEAFF
v_call: TRBV7-8; d_call: NA; j_call: TRBJ1-1; clone_size: NA; cdr3_nt: TGTGCCAGCAGGTTAATGAACACTGAAGCTTTCTTT; cdr3_aa: CASRLMNTEAFF
v_call: TRBV11-3; d_call: TRBD1; j_call: TRBJ2-7; clone_size: NA; cdr3_nt: TGTGCCAGCAGCCCTCTGGGGATGACAGGGGAGGAGCAGTACTTC; cdr3_aa: CASSPLGMTGEEQYF
v_call: TRBV19; d_call: TRBD1; j_call: TRBJ1-4; clone_size: NA; cdr3_nt: TGTGCCAGTAGTCGACAGGGAATAACAACTAATGAAAAACTGTTTTTT; cdr3_aa: CASSRQGITTNEKLFF
v_call: TRBV18; d_call: TRBD2; j_call: TRBJ2-7; clone_size: NA; cdr3_nt: TGTGCCAGCTCACCAGGTTTTGGGGGGGATAGCGAGCAGTACTTC; cdr3_aa: CASSPGFGGDSEQYF